This TCR beta chain was obtained from a study of beta chain features in type 1 diabetes. Study-wide points: Shorter templates might be favored by PCR, equally in patients and controls. More deletions and fewer insertions at VDJ junctions were seen in type 1 diabetes patients.

Looked up from germline, CDR1 is SGDLS and CDR2 is YYNGEE. Trimming at V came to 7 bases and at J to 5 bases, leaving 4 bases not matched to a gene. CDR3 length: 13 residues. A word on this clone: Its antigen is unknown.

Expressed TCRB transcripts were sequenced because the isolated RNA had all been reverse transcribed beforehand. TCRdb's copy holds only in-frame clones and misses some; the assay was immunoSEQ multiplex PCR. Of hundreds of thousands of clones in the sample, roughly 30% were seen once. The V and J genes are TRBV9 and TRBJ2-7; the match to TRBD1 covers 12 bases. This TCR was sampled from a man aged 18-30 years in good health. The sequencing input was naive CD4+ T cells from blood. This CDR3 reads CASSGQGANEQYF. Here the CDR3 DNA reads TGTGCCAGCTCGGGACAGGGGGCCAACGAGCAGTACTTC.